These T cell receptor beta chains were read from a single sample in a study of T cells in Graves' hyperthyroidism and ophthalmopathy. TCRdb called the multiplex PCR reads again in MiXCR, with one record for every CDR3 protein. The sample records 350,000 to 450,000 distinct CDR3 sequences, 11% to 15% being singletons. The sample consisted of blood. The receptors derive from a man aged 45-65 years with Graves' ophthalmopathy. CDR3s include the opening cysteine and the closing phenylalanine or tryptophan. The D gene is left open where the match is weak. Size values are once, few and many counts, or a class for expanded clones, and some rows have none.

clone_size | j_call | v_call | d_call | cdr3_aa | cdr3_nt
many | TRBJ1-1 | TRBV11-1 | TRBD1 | CASSSSGTANTEAFF | TGTGCCAGCAGCTCCTCCGGGACAGCGAACACTGAAGCTTTCTTT
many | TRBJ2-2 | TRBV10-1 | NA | CADKRLTANTGELFF | TGCGCCGATAAAAGACTAACCGCGAACACCGGGGAGCTGTTTTTT
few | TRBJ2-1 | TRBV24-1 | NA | CATSEGGSASEQFF | TGTGCCACCAGTGAAGGAGGGTCGGCCAGTGAGCAGTTCTTC
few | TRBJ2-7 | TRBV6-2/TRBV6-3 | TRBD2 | CASSYSKTSGRFLYEQYF | TGTGCCAGCAGTTACTCAAAGACTAGCGGGAGATTCTTGTACGAGCAGTACTTC
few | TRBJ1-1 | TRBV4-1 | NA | CASSQQTGEAFF | TGCGCCAGCAGCCAACAGACAGGTGAAGCTTTCTTT
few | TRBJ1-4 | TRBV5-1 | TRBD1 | CASSLFSPRDRGEKLFF | TGCGCCAGCAGCTTGTTTTCCCCCCGGGACAGGGGAGAAAAACTGTTTTTT
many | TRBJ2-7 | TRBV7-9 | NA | CASSLGVWRDSYEQYF | TGTGCCAGCAGCTTAGGTGTCTGGAGGGACTCCTACGAGCAGTACTTC
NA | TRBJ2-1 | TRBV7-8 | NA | CASSLARGLSEQFF | TGTGCCAGCAGCTTAGCTCGGGGGCTAAGTGAGCAGTTCTTC
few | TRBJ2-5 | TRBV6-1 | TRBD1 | CASSGDRTGRETQYF | TGTGCCAGCAGTGGCGACCGGACAGGAAGAGAGACCCAGTACTTC
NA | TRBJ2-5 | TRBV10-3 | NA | CAISTTAQETQYF | TGTGCCATCAGTACGACGGCCCAAGAGACCCAGTACTTC
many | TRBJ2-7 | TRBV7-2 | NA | CASSDAGLPYEQYF | TGTGCCAGCAGCGATGCGGGGCTTCCCTACGAGCAGTACTTC
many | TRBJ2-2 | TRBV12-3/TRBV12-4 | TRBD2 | CASSSSGRGGELFF | TGTGCCAGCAGTTCTAGCGGCCGGGGCGGGGAGCTGTTTTTT
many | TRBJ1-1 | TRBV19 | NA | CASSIQGMNTEAFF | TGTGCCAGTAGCATTCAGGGTATGAACACTGAAGCTTTCTTT
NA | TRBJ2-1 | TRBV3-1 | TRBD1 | CASSQDRGHNEQFF | TGTGCCAGCAGCCAAGACAGGGGGCACAATGAGCAGTTCTTC
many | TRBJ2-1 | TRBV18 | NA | CASSPSRTSNEQFF | TGTGCCAGCTCACCATCCAGGACAAGCAATGAGCAGTTCTTC
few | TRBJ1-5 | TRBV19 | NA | CASSMVWEGQPQHF | TGTGCCAGTAGTATGGTGTGGGAGGGCCAGCCCCAGCATTTT
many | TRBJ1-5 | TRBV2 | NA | CASSDRDHRVYSNQPQHF | TGTGCCAGCAGTGACAGGGACCACAGGGTATACAGCAATCAGCCCCAGCATTTT
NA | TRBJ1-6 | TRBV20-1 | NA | CSAGRGGYGSPLHF | TGCAGTGCGGGCCGGGGGGGGTACGGTTCACCCCTCCACTTT
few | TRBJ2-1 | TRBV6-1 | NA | CASSDKRSSYNEQFF | TGTGCCAGCAGTGATAAGCGGAGCTCCTACAATGAGCAGTTCTTC
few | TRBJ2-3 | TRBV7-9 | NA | CASSLPGGFESDTQYF | TGTGCCAGCAGCCTCCCTGGGGGTTTTGAATCAGATACGCAGTATTTT
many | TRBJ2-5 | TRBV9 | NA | CASSVGRHETQYF | TGTGCCAGCAGCGTAGGGAGGCACGAGACCCAGTACTTC
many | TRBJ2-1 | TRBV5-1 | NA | CASRTSGVGQFF | TGCGCCAGCAGAACTAGTGGGGTGGGGCAGTTCTTC
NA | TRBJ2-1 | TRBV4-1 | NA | CASSQAGLAYNEQFF | TGCGCCAGCAGCCAAGCGGGACTCGCCTACAATGAGCAGTTCTTC
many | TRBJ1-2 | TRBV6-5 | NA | CASSYGSLGGYTF | TGTGCCAGCAGTTACGGATCCTTAGGTGGCTACACCTTC
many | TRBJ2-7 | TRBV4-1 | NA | CASSLHTPTVGSEQYF | TGCGCCAGCAGCCTCCATACCCCGACAGTAGGTAGCGAGCAGTACTTC
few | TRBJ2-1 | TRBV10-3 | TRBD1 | CAISADRENEQFF | TGTGCCATCAGTGCAGACAGGGAGAATGAGCAGTTCTTC
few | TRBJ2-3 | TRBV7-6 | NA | CASSLVVTATDTQYF | TGTGCCAGCAGCTTAGTGGTTACAGCGACAGATACGCAGTATTTT
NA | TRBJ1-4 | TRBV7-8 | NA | CASSSKALGASGTNEKLFF | TGTGCCAGCAGCTCAAAGGCCCTGGGGGCTTCAGGAACTAATGAAAAACTGTTTTTT
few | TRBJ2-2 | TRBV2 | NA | CASSLRDYTGELFF | TGTGCCAGCAGCCTCCGGGACTACACCGGGGAGCTGTTTTTT
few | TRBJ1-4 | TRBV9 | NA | CASSAGGMDEKLFF | TGTGCCAGCAGCGCCGGGGGGATGGACGAAAAACTGTTTTTT
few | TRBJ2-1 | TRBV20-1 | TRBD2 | CSAHRSGTGEQFF | TGCAGTGCTCACCGGAGCGGGACTGGTGAGCAGTTCTTC
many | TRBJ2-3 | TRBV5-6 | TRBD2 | CASSLAGRLAGGNTDTQYF | TGTGCCAGCAGCTTGGCGGGGCGACTAGCGGGAGGTAACACAGATACGCAGTATTTT
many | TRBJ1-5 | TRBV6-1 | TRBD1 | CASIYETGPQPQHF | TGTGCCAGCATTTATGAGACAGGGCCACAGCCCCAGCATTTT
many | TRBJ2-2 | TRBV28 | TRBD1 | CASRPGGNTGELFF | TGTGCCAGCAGGCCAGGGGGGAACACCGGGGAGCTGTTTTTT
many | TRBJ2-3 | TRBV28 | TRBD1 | CASSNSGQGEDTQYF | TGTGCCAGCTCAAACTCGGGACAGGGGGAAGATACGCAGTATTTT
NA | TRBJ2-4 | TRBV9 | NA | CASSVDGTGAKNIQYF | TGTGCCAGCAGCGTAGATGGGACTGGAGCCAAAAACATTCAGTACTTC
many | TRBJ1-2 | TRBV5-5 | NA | CASSLGTLGLSNYGYTF | TGTGCCAGCAGCTTGGGGACCTTGGGCCTTTCTAACTATGGCTACACCTTC
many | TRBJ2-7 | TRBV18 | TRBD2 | CASSPPTGLKSYEQYF | TGTGCCAGCTCACCACCTACGGGACTAAAATCCTACGAGCAGTACTTC
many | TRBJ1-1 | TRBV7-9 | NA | CASSKEGNTEAFF | TGTGCCAGCAGCAAGGAAGGTAACACTGAAGCTTTCTTT
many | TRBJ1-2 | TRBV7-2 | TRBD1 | CASRRDSRATEGYTF | TGTGCCAGCAGACGGGACAGTCGGGCAACGGAAGGCTACACCTTC
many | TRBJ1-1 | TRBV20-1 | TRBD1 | CSADGTGASTEAFF | TGCAGTGCTGACGGGACAGGGGCGAGCACTGAAGCTTTCTTT
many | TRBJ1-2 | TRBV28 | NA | CASSLGLGLKKINYGYTF | TGTGCCAGCAGTTTAGGACTGGGCCTTAAGAAGATAAACTATGGCTACACCTTC
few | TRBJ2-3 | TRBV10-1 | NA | CASSGTSTQYF | TGCGCCAGCAGTGGGACCTCGACGCAGTATTTT
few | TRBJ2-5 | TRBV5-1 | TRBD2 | CASSLALAGQETQYF | TGCGCCAGCAGCTTGGCGCTAGCGGGACAAGAGACCCAGTACTTC
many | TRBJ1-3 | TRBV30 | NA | CAWTQVPQGGDTIYF | TGTGCCTGGACCCAGGTCCCCCAGGGTGGGGACACCATATATTTT
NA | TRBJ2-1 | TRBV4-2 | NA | CASSRQDYYNEQFF | TGTGCCAGCAGCCGACAAGACTACTACAATGAGCAGTTCTTC
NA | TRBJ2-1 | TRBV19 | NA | CASGTGFYNEQFF | TGTGCCAGTGGTACAGGATTTTACAATGAGCAGTTCTTC
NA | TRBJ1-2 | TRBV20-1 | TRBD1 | CSANKQGIGGYTF | TGCAGTGCTAACAAACAGGGGATCGGGGGCTACACCTTC
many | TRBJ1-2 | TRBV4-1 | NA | CASSQDTAYGYTF | TGCGCCAGCAGCCAAGATACAGCCTATGGCTACACCTTC
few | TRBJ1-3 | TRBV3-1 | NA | CASSQEDSRASGNTIYF | TGTGCCAGCAGCCAAGAAGATAGCAGGGCCTCTGGAAACACCATATATTTT
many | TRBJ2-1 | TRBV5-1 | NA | CASTPSLQQGYNEQFF | TGCGCCAGCACACCCTCCCTCCAACAGGGCTACAATGAGCAGTTCTTC
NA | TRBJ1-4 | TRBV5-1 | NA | CASSLRQGHEKLFF | TGCGCCAGCAGCTTGCGTCAGGGCCATGAAAAACTGTTTTTT
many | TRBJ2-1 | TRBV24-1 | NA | CATSDLVNEQFF | TGTGCCACCAGTGATTTAGTAAATGAGCAGTTCTTC